One and the same sample provided the 8 T cell receptor beta chains below, sequenced in a study of T cell responses to AZD1222 COVID-19 vaccine. Clones were sequenced by immunoSEQ multiplex PCR, and TCRdb holds only the in-frame ones, with some missing. This table holds 130,000 to 150,000 clones, 80% to 85% found once. The specimen was peripheral blood, collected on day 0 of MenACWY control vaccination. The origin of the receptors is an adult in good health.

The rearrangement joins TRBV2 to TRBJ1-1; TRBD1 matches at 7 bases. This CDR3 contains 14 residues. V lost 6 bases to trimming and J lost 5 bases; unmatched junction nucleotides: 9. The germline CDR1 and CDR2 sequences are SNHLY and FYNNEI. CDR3 DNA sequence: TGTGCCAGCAGAAAAACAGGGGTTGGGACTGAAGCTTTCTTT. As protein: CASRKTGVGTEAFF.

The CDR3 is CASSTVVAGNTIYF. The CDR3 coding sequence is TGTGCCAGTAGTACCGTCGTAGCTGGAAACACCATATATTTT. The V gene is TRBV19, the J gene TRBJ1-3; D unclear. CDR1 is LNHDA and CDR2 is SQIVND in the germline V gene (reference sequence). V shed 4 bases and J shed 2 bases, with 9 bases lying between them. This CDR3 has 14 residues.

The chain carries TRBV12-3 or TRBV12-4 and TRBJ1-1; unclear D gene. The CDR3 covers 11 residues. V lost 4 bases, J lost 8 bases, and 8 bases lay in between. CDR3 sequence reads: CASSSPFEAFF. Here the CDR3 DNA reads TGTGCCAGCAGTTCACCCTTCGAAGCTTTCTTT.

The chain carries TRBV2 and TRBJ1-4; D is undetermined. The CDR3 spans 14 residues. Germline V gene sequence: CDR1 SNHLY, CDR2 FYNNEI. V lost 2 bases, J lost 4 bases, and 8 bases lay in between. The CDR3 DNA is TGTGCCAGCAGTGAAAATTTTGGTAATGAAAAACTGTTTTTT. Its translation is CASSENFGNEKLFF. Looking up the rest from reference TRBV2 and TRBJ1-4 gives the full variable domain: EPEVTQTPSHQVTQMGQEVILRCVPISNHLYFYWYRQILGQKVEFLVSFYNNEISEKSEIFDDQFSVERPDGSNFTLKIRSTKLEDSAMYFCASSENFGNEKLFFGSGTQLSVL.

The chain links TRBV15 to TRBJ2-6; D remains ambiguous. V was cut by 4 bases and J by 1 base, with 11 bases left in between. The V gene's germline CDR1 is LNHNV and CDR2 YYDKDF (reference sequence). This CDR3 has 16 amino acids. CDR3 loop: CATSNAQLSGANVLTF. The CDR3 nucleotides are TGTGCCACCAGCAATGCCCAGTTATCTGGGGCCAACGTCCTGACTTTC.

V is TRBV7-3 and J is TRBJ1-2, with 9 bases aligning to TRBD1. The ends lost 5 bases at V and 6 bases at J; junction bases unmatched: 7. CDR1 is SGHTA and CDR2 is FQGTGA in the germline V gene. CDR3 size: 14 residues. CDR3 in amino acids: CASSPTGTGNGYTF. In DNA, the CDR3 is TGTGCCAGCAGCCCAACCGGGACAGGGAATGGCTACACCTTC.

The chain recombines TRBV30 with TRBJ2-5, with 8 bases matching TRBD1. Germline trimming cut 5 bases from V and 4 bases from J; bases unmatched to any gene: 9. The CDR3 covers 14 residues. Germline V gene sequence: CDR1 GTSNPN, CDR2 SVGIG (reference sequence). The CDR3 protein is CAWGFSGGGETQYF. CDR3 bases: TGTGCCTGGGGGTTTTCAGGGGGCGGAGAGACCCAGTACTTC.

In DNA form, the CDR3 reads TGCGCCAGCAGCTGGAACGTGGCGGCCTACGAGCAGTACTTC. As protein: CASSWNVAAYEQYF. The chain links TRBV5-1 to TRBJ2-7, with D unclear. Trimming pared 3 bases from V and 2 bases from J, leaving 12 bases between. This CDR3 region has 14 residues. Germline CDR1 SGHRS, CDR2 YFSETQ.